These T cell receptor beta chains were read from a single sample in a study of OX40 agonist ivuxolimab in advanced cancers. Using immunoSEQ multiplex PCR, the repertoire was profiled, and TCRdb retains in-frame clones only, with some absent. The sample records more than 35,000 clones, around 83% being singletons. Sequenced here: CD4+ or CD8+ T cells sorted from blood, sampled in a trial of the OX40 agonist ivuxolimab. Receptors originate from an adult with an advanced solid tumor such as melanoma, head and neck, liver or kidney cancer. CDR3s include the opening cysteine and the closing phenylalanine or tryptophan. A D gene is named only where the DNA matches it firmly. Expanded clones are given a class, and other clones once, few, many or no size at all.

abundance | d_gene | j_gene | v_gene | CDR3aa | CDR3nt
. | . | TRBJ2-7 | TRBV7-2 | CASSWGGREQYF | TGTGCCAGCAGCTGGGGGGGGCGGGAGCAGTACTTC
. | . | TRBJ2-2 | TRBV9 | CASSQRQTTGELFF | TGTGCCAGCAGCCAGCGACAGACCACCGGGGAGCTGTTTTTT
. | . | TRBJ2-3 | TRBV11-2 | CASSLGPRDTQYF | TGTGCCAGCAGCCTAGGACCGCGGGATACGCAGTATTTT
. | . | TRBJ1-1 | TRBV7-3 | CASSLSALSTEAFF | TGTGCCAGCAGCTTATCCGCATTAAGCACTGAAGCTTTCTTT
. | TRBD1 | TRBJ2-4 | TRBV27 | CASSKWDSNIQYF | TGTGCCAGCAGTAAGTGGGACAGTAACATTCAGTACTTC
. | TRBD1 | TRBJ1-4 | TRBV19 | CASRKGTEGGEKLFF | TGTGCCAGTAGAAAGGGGACAGAGGGGGGTGAAAAACTGTTTTTT
. | . | TRBJ1-2 | TRBV5-1 | CASSLDVSYGYTF | TGCGCCAGCAGCTTGGACGTTAGCTATGGCTACACCTTC
. | . | TRBJ1-1 | TRBV6-6 | CASSYSILTTEAFF | TGTGCCAGCAGTTACTCGATCTTAACCACTGAAGCTTTCTTT
. | TRBD2 | TRBJ2-6 | TRBV4-1 | CASSQEPGGALGANVLTF | TGCGCCAGCAGCCAAGAACCCGGGGGGGCCCTTGGGGCCAACGTCCTGACTTTC
. | . | TRBJ2-7 | TRBV27 | CASSSPESYSYEQYF | TGTGCCAGCAGTTCCCCAGAGTCCTACTCCTACGAGCAGTACTTC
. | . | TRBJ1-3 | TRBV5-8 | CASSLWGAFVPSSGNTIYF | TGTGCCAGCAGCTTGTGGGGGGCCTTCGTTCCCTCCTCTGGAAACACCATATATTTT
. | . | TRBJ2-1 | TRBV20-1 | CSARGDGEQFF | TGCAGTGCTCGGGGCGATGGTGAGCAGTTCTTC
. | . | TRBJ1-3 | TRBV30 | CAWSVSSSGNTIYF | TGTGCCTGGAGTGTAAGCAGTTCTGGAAACACCATATATTTT
. | . | TRBJ2-3 | TRBV7-9 | CASSLSADTQYF | TGTGCCAGCAGCTTAAGCGCAGATACGCAGTATTTT
. | . | TRBJ1-6 | TRBV11-2 | CASNQRGSPLHF | TGTGCCAGCAATCAAAGGGGATCACCCCTCCACTTT
. | . | TRBJ1-3 | TRBV6-5 | CASRGSAGNTIYF | TGTGCCAGCAGGGGGTCGGCTGGAAACACCATATATTTT
. | TRBD1 | TRBJ1-3 | TRBV7-2 | CASSLGTGSSGNTIYF | TGTGCCAGCAGCTTAGGGACAGGGTCCTCTGGAAACACCATATATTTT
. | . | TRBJ2-5 | TRBV5-4 | CASRKHGQETQYF | TGTGCCAGCAGAAAACACGGGCAAGAGACCCAGTACTTC
. | . | TRBJ1-4 | TRBV5-1 | CASSVRGEKLFF | TGCGCCAGCAGCGTGAGGGGTGAAAAACTGTTTTTT
. | . | TRBJ2-7 | TRBV2 | CASSGLGGSEQYF | TGTGCCAGCAGTGGACTTGGGGGATCCGAGCAGTACTTC
. | . | TRBJ2-3 | TRBV12-2 | CASEGCTDTQYF | TGTGCAAGTGAGGGTTGCACAGATACGCAGTATTTT
. | TRBD2 | TRBJ2-3 | TRBV5-1 | CASSPGTTTDTQYF | TGCGCCAGCAGCCCCGGGACTACAACAGATACGCAGTATTTT
. | TRBD1 | TRBJ1-2 | TRBV6-5 | CASSYSGRGQGYTF | TGTGCCAGCAGTTACTCTGGCAGGGGACAGGGCTACACCTTC
. | . | TRBJ2-3 | TRBV30 | CAWSVSRGTQYF | TGTGCCTGGAGTGTAAGTAGGGGTACGCAGTATTTT
. | . | TRBJ1-2 | TRBV5-6 | CASSKIGTGRDGYTF | TGTGCCAGCAGCAAGATCGGTACGGGAAGGGATGGCTACACCTTC
. | . | TRBJ2-5 | TRBV6-1 | CASSGAKRTWNQETQYF | TGTGCCAGCAGTGGGGCTAAGCGGACATGGAACCAAGAGACCCAGTACTTC
. | TRBD2 | TRBJ2-5 | TRBV6-5 | CASSYERGGPSETQYF | TGTGCCAGCAGCTACGAACGGGGGGGCCCTTCGGAGACCCAGTACTTC
. | TRBD1 | TRBJ1-1 | TRBV6-5 | CASLPGQGSGEAFF | TGTGCCAGCTTACCGGGACAGGGGTCCGGTGAAGCTTTCTTT
once | . | TRBJ1-1 | TRBV9 | CASSETARNTEAFF | TGTGCCAGCAGCGAGACAGCCCGGAACACTGAAGCTTTCTTT
. | TRBD1 | TRBJ2-7 | TRBV18 | CASSPATGTEKYF | TGTGCCAGCTCACCCGCGACCGGGACAGAAAAGTACTTC
. | . | TRBJ2-7 | TRBV5-1 | CASSLNPPDSYEQYF | TGCGCCAGCAGCCTCAATCCCCCCGACAGTTACGAGCAGTACTTC
. | TRBD1 | TRBJ1-1 | TRBV19 | CASTPDRTGRNTEAFF | TGTGCCAGTACCCCTGACCGGACAGGAAGAAACACTGAAGCTTTCTTT
. | . | TRBJ1-5 | TRBV5-1 | CASSLDLGGNQPQHF | TGCGCCAGCAGCTTAGATTTAGGGGGCAATCAGCCCCAGCATTTT
. | . | TRBJ1-5 | TRBV27 | CASSGGGSNQPQHF | TGTGCCAGCAGTGGGGGGGGGAGCAATCAGCCCCAGCATTTT
. | TRBD1 | TRBJ1-4 | TRBV7-9 | CASSFGQGGEKLFF | TGTGCCAGCAGCTTCGGACAGGGAGGTGAAAAACTGTTTTTT
. | TRBD1 | TRBJ2-5 | TRBV5-1 | CASSSTTGAKTQYF | TGCGCCAGCAGCTCCACTACAGGGGCCAAGACCCAGTACTTC
. | . | TRBJ1-2 | TRBV5-4 | CASSLDLSTNYGYTF | TGTGCCAGCAGCCTAGACCTAAGTACTAACTATGGCTACACCTTC
. | TRBD1 | TRBJ1-3 | TRBV5-4 | CASSWGQGVGGNTIYF | TGTGCCAGCAGCTGGGGACAGGGGGTAGGAGGAAACACCATATATTTT
. | . | TRBJ2-5 | TRBV15 | CATSSRGVETQYF | TGTGCCACCAGCAGCCGGGGAGTAGAGACCCAGTACTTC
. | TRBD1 | TRBJ2-1 | TRBV7-6 | CASSHQLRDRDNEQFF | TGTGCCAGCAGCCATCAATTGCGGGACAGGGACAATGAGCAGTTCTTC
medium-sized | . | TRBJ2-7 | TRBV6-5 | CASSSGPIYEQYF | TGTGCCAGCAGTTCAGGACCGATCTACGAGCAGTACTTC
. | . | TRBJ2-2 | TRBV5-1 | CASSQRQSVGGELFF | TGCGCCAGCAGCCAACGACAGAGTGTAGGCGGGGAGCTGTTTTTT
. | . | TRBJ1-2 | TRBV5-3 | CARSLGRMNYGYTF | TGTGCCAGAAGCTTGGGACGTATGAACTATGGCTACACCTTC
. | . | TRBJ1-1 | TRBV5-1 | CASSGGGPITEAFF | TGCGCCAGCAGCGGCGGGGGACCGATCACTGAAGCTTTCTTT
few | . | TRBJ2-7 | TRBV21-1 | CASSKGTSWVSYEQYF | TGTGCCAGCAGCAAAGGAACTAGTTGGGTCTCCTACGAGCAGTACTTC
. | TRBD2 | TRBJ2-1 | TRBV5-1 | CASSLDPSGVRYNEQFF | TGCGCCAGCAGCTTGGATCCAAGCGGGGTAAGGTACAATGAGCAGTTCTTC
. | . | TRBJ2-7 | TRBV27 | CASTKLGGGGEQYF | TGTGCCAGCACCAAATTGGGGGGCGGAGGGGAGCAGTACTTC
. | TRBD1 | TRBJ1-4 | TRBV12-5 | CASGLMAGTGGKNEKLFF | TGTGCTAGTGGTTTGATGGCCGGGACAGGGGGCAAGAATGAAAAACTGTTTTTT
. | TRBD1 | TRBJ2-7 | TRBV2 | CASSADRVGEQYF | TGTGCCAGCAGCGCGGACAGGGTGGGCGAGCAGTACTTC
. | . | TRBJ1-5 | TRBV4-3 | CASSQDGGLGNQPQHF | TGCGCCAGCAGCCAAGATGGGGGGCTGGGCAATCAGCCCCAGCATTTT
. | TRBD2 | TRBJ2-1 | TRBV10-3 | CAISGTSAIHEQFF | TGTGCCATCAGTGGGACTAGTGCAATCCATGAGCAGTTCTTC
. | . | TRBJ1-2 | TRBV19 | CASSTRQNYGYTF | TGTGCCAGTAGTACCCGACAGAACTATGGCTACACCTTC
once | . | TRBJ1-3 | TRBV9 | CASSVTTGHSGNTIYF | TGTGCCAGCAGCGTGACAACAGGGCACTCTGGAAACACCATATATTTT
once | . | TRBJ1-3 | TRBV19 | CASSALQISGNTIYF | TGTGCCAGTAGTGCCCTACAGATCTCTGGAAACACCATATATTTT
. | TRBD1 | TRBJ2-2 | TRBV15 | CATTKTMQAGRTGKTGELFF | TGTGCCACCACCAAAACAATGCAGGCGGGCCGGACAGGGAAAACCGGGGAGCTGTTTTTT
. | TRBD1 | TRBJ2-7 | TRBV7-9 | CASSLAGTGGYEQYF | TGTGCCAGCAGCTTAGCCGGGACAGGGGGCTACGAGCAGTACTTC
. | . | TRBJ2-7 | TRBV5-6 | CASSLADSEQYF | TGTGCCAGCAGCTTGGCCGACAGCGAGCAGTACTTC
. | . | TRBJ1-5 | TRBV19 | CASSSSVGVTPQPQHF | TGTGCCAGTAGTTCGTCCGTCGGGGTAACGCCGCAGCCCCAGCATTTT